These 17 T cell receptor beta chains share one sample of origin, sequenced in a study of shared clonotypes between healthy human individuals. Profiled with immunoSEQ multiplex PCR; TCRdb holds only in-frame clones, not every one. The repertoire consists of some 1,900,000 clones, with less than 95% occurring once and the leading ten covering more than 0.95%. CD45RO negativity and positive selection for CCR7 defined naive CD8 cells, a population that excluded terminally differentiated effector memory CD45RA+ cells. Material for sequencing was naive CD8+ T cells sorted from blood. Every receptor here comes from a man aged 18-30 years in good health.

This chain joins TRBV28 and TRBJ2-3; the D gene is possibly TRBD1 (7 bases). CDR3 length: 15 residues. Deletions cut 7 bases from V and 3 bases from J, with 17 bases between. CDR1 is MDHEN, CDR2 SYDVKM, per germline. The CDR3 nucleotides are TGTGCCAGCAACCCGGAGGGGGCTGCGACAGATACGCAGTATTTT. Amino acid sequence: CASNPEGAATDTQYF.

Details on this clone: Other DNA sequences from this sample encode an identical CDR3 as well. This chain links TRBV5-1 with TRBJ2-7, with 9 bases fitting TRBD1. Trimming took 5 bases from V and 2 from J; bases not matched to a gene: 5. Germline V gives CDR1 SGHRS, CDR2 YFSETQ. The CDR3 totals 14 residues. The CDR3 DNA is TGCGCCAGCAGTTTTAGGACAGGGGCCTACGAGCAGTACTTC. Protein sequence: CASSFRTGAYEQYF.

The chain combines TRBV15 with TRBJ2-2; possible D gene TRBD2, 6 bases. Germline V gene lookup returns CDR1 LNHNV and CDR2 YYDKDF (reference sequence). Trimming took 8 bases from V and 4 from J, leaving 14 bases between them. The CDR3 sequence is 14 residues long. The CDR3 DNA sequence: TGTGCCACCCGGCGCGGGGATGGCACCGGGGAGCTGTTTTTT. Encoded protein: CATRRGDGTGELFF.

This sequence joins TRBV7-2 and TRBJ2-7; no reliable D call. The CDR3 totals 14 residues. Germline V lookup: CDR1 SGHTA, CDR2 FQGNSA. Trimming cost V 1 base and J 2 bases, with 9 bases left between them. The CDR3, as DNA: TGTGCCAGCAGCTTAGAAGGGTTCGCCTACGAGCAGTACTTC. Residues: CASSLEGFAYEQYF.

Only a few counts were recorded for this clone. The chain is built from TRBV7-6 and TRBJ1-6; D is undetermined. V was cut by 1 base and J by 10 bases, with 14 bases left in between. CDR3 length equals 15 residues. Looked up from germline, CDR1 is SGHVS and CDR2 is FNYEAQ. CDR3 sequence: CASSLVAAGESPLHF. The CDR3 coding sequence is TGTGCCAGCAGCTTAGTGGCGGCTGGGGAATCACCCCTCCACTTT.

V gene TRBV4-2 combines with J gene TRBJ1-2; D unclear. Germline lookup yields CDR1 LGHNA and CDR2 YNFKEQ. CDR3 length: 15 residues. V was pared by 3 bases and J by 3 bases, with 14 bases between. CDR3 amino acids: CASSQPWEEDYGYTF. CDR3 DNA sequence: TGTGCCAGCAGCCAGCCGTGGGAGGAGGACTATGGCTACACCTTC.

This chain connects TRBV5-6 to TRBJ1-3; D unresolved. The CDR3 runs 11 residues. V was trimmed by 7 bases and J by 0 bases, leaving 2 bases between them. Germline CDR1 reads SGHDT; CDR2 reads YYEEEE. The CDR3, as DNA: TGTGCCAGCCTCTCTGGAAACACCATATATTTT. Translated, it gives CASLSGNTIYF.

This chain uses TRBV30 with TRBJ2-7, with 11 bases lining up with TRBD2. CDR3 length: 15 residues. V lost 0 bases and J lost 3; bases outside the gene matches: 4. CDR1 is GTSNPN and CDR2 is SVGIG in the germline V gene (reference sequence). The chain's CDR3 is CAWSVGTSGLYEQYF. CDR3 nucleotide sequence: TGTGCCTGGAGTGTCGGGACTAGCGGCCTCTACGAGCAGTACTTC.

CDR3 nucleotide sequence: TGTGCCAGCAGCGCCGATGGGACTAGCGGAGAGACCCAGTACTTC. It codes for CASSADGTSGETQYF. The gene calls are TRBV9 and TRBJ2-5; 11 bases fit TRBD2. Germline V gene sequence: CDR1 SGDLS, CDR2 YYNGEE. V lost 3 bases and J lost 4; bases outside the gene matches: 5. The CDR3 is 15 amino acids.

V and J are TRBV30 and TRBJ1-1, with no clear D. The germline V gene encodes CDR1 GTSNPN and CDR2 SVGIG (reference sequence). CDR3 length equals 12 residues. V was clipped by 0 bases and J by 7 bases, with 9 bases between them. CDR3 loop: CAWSVEAIEAFF. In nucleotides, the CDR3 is TGTGCCTGGAGTGTTGAGGCGATTGAAGCTTTCTTT.

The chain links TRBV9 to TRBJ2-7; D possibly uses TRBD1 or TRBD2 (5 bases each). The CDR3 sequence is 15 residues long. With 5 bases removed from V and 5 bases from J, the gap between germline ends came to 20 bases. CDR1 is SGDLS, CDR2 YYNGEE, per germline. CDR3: CASSEGLGPGDEQYF. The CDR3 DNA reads TGTGCCAGCAGTGAAGGTCTGGGACCGGGCGACGAGCAGTACTTC. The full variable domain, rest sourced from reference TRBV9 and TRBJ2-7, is DSGVTQTPKHLITATGQRVTLRCSPRSGDLSVYWYQQSLDQGLQFLIQYYNGEERAKGNILERFSAQQFPDLHSELNLSSLELGDSALYFCASSEGLGPGDEQYFGPGTRLTVT.

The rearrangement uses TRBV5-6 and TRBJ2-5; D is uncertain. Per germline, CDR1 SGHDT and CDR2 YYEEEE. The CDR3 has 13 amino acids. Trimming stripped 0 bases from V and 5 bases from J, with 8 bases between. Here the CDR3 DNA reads TGTGCCAGCAGCTTGGGCCAACGGGAGACCCAGTACTTC. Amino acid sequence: CASSLGQRETQYF.

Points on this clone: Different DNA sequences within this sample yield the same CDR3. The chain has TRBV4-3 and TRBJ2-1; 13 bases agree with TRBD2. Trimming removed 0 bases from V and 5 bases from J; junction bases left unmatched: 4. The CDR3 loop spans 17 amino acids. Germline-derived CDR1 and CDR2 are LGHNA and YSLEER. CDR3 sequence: CASSQDGLAGENNEQFF. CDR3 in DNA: TGCGCCAGCAGCCAAGACGGACTAGCGGGAGAGAACAATGAGCAGTTCTTC.

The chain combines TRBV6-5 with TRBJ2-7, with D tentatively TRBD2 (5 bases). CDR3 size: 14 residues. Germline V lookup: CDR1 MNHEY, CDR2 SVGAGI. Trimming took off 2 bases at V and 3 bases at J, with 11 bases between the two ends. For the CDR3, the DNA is TGTGCCAGCAGTTACCGGTCAGGAGGCTACGAGCAGTACTTC. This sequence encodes CASSYRSGGYEQYF.

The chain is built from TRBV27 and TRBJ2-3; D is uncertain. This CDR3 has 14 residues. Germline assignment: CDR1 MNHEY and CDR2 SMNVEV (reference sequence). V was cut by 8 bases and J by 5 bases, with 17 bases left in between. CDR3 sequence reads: CASARTDHLDTQYF. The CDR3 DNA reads TGTGCCAGCGCGCGGACGGACCATCTAGATACGCAGTATTTT.

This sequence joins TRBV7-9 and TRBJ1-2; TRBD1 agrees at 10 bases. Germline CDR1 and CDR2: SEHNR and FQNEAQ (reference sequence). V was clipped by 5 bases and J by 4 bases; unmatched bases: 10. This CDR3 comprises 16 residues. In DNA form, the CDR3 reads TGTGCCAGCAGCCCTGCGGGGGACAGGGGTTCCTATGGCTACACCTTC. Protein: CASSPAGDRGSYGYTF.

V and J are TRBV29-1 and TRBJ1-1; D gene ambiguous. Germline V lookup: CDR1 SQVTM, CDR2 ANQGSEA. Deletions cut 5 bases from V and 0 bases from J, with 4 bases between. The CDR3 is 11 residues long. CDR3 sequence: CSVSVNTEAFF. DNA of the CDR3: TGCAGCGTTAGCGTGAACACTGAAGCTTTCTTT.